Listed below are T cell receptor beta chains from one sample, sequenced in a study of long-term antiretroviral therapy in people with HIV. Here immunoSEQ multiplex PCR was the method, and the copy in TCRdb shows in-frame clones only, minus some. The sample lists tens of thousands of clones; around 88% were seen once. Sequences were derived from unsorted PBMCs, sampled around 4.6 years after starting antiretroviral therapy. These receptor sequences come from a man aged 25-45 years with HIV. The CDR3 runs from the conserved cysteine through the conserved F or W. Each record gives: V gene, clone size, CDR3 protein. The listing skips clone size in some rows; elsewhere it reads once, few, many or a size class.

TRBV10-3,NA,CAIGVQDPTNYGYTF
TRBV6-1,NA,CASSEGGLGETQYF
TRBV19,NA,CASSVGLAGGLDEQFF
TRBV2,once,CASRGLAGGLTDTQYF
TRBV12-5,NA,CASGFPGASKTQYF
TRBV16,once,CASSPDFSGNTIYF
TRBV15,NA,CATSRIGFTDTQYF
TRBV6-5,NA,CASSYSLADTQYF
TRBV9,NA,CASSVEGLAGVGALYNEQFF
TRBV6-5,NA,CASSYNSNQPQHF
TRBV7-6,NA,CASSLAGAYNEQFF
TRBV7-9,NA,CASSFSRVNTEAFF
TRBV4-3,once,CASSQAGEAFF
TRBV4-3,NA,CASSQVPPSGGPTDTQYF
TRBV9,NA,CASSASGVSYNEQFF
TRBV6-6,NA,CASSSLGGTEAFF
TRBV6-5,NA,CASSYSSRGQETQYF
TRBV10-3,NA,CAISDSPGELFF
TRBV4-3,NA,CASSQVASHTDTQYF
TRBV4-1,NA,CASSPLGQRSNNEQFF
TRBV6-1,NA,CASRLGATMEQFF
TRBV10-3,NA,CAISESRDPQPQHF
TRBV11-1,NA,CASSSPGRAYEQYF
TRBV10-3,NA,CAISESLMAEVNTIYF
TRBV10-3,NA,CAISDRGTSGSYEQYF
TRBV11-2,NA,CASSALQGRNTEAFF
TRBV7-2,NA,CASSFGQGVETQYF
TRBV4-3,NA,CASSQVVSVNTEAFF
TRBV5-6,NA,CASSLTGLETQYF
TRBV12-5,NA,CASGPGQGVADTQYF
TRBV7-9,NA,CASNLGDSPLHF
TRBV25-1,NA,CASSDSGFGEAFF
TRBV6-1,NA,CASSDQTSPWGGYGYTF
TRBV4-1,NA,CASSQVMGDRAYGYTF
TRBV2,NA,CASLRNTGELFF
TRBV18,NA,CASSPRQVMRNEQFF
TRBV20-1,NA,CSATSGGGQYF
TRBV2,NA,CASSEDPPWTRVAGELFF
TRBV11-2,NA,CASTPTSGNYEQYF
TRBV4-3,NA,CASSQVVGVMSYNEQFF
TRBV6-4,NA,CASLTTVQETQYF
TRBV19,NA,CATSDRGNYGYTF
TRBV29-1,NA,CSVGKRLALNEQFF
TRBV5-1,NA,CASSFVASNTGELFF
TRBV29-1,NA,CSVEDWAGGFYGYTF
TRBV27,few,CASSYSGTGTYNSPLHF
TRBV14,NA,CASSQDSNTQYF
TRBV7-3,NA,CASSLTGAGNTIYF
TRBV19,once,CASSIRTDDYGYTF
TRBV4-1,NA,CASSQVAGGTDTQYF
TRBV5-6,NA,CASSVGGTGDYGYTF
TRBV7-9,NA,CASSLGDQQFF
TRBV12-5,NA,CASAMGTSGIRSYNEQFF